This T cell receptor (beta chain) was sequenced in a study of shared clonotypes between healthy human individuals. Study findings and constraints: Sharing across a few donors was seen in 4% to 6.5% of naive CD4 clonotypes.

Remarks on this clone: Its antigen is unidentified.

Genomic DNA belonging to each subset was distributed in equal measure over several immunoSEQ plates. The table came from immunoSEQ multiplex PCR; TCRdb's copy has only in-frame clones and leaves some out. The sample lists some 2,000,000 clones, around 95% seen once, with around 0.13% in the top ten. Study donors comprised healthy, HIV-negative adults devoid of recent acute infection or vaccination. Looked up from germline, CDR1 is SEHNR and CDR2 is FQNEAQ (reference sequence). The CDR3 spans 16 residues. The junction had 4 bases not matched to a gene; V was cut back by 3 bases and J by 1 base. Sample: naive CD4+ T cells sorted from blood. Subset reported: CD45RA+ positively selected. The sequence was obtained from a man younger than 35 in good health. The genes are TRBV7-9 and TRBJ2-5; TRBD1 matches at 11 bases. CDR3 in DNA: TGTGCCAGCAGCTTCAGGGACAGGGGGTCCCAAGAGACCCAGTACTTC. It codes for CASSFRDRGSQETQYF.